This T cell receptor beta chain was captured in a study of T cell responses to AZD1222 COVID-19 vaccine. The V and J ends lost 0 bases and 0 bases respectively, with 4 bases between them. Looked up from germline, CDR1 is SGHDT and CDR2 is YYEEEE. CDR3 size: 14 residues. General study results and limits: Across spike, vaccine-associated CD4 TCRs were found, dominant at 160-218 and 743-854.

Sequencing used immunoSEQ multiplex PCR; TCRdb keeps in-frame clones, though not all of them. Among about 110,000 clones listed, roughly 86% were seen once. As concerns this clone: Its antigen remains unknown.

The chain combines TRBV5-6 with TRBJ1-5, with D hard to call. This TCR was sampled from an adult in good health. This specimen was peripheral blood, taken on day 0 of MenACWY control vaccination. CDR3 loop: CASSLADSNQPQHF. The DNA of the CDR3 is TGTGCCAGCAGCTTGGCCGATAGCAATCAGCCCCAGCATTTT.